This T cell receptor beta chain stems from a study of shared clonotypes between healthy human individuals. The length of the CDR3 is 13 residues. Per germline, CDR1 SQVTM and CDR2 ANQGSEA. V lost 8 bases, J lost 8 bases, and 14 bases stayed unmatched. Replicate PCRs run on unsorted PBMC used roughly 320 ng DNA, which was 30,000 to 35,000 T cell genomes. The repertoire was sequenced with immunoSEQ multiplex PCR; TCRdb's copy has only in-frame clones and lacks some. The sample includes 450,000 to 600,000 clones, roughly 85% of them seen just once. Adults of Caucasian background living in Nashville, Tennessee made up all donors. The study's findings and limits: Investigators collected only blood, and repertoires in tissues likely differ. Among donors, clonotype sharing was expected to be affected by sequencing depth.

On this clone: The antigen is undetermined.

This chain links TRBV29-1 with TRBJ1-2, with TRBD1 identical over 7 bases. The specimen was PBMCs. The sequence derives from a woman between 40 and 55 years old in good health. Some clones in this sample may be carry-over from other donors' samples. In nucleotides, the CDR3 is TGCAGCTCTCGACTGAGGGGGCGCGGGGGCTACACCTTC. Amino acids: CSSRLRGRGGYTF.